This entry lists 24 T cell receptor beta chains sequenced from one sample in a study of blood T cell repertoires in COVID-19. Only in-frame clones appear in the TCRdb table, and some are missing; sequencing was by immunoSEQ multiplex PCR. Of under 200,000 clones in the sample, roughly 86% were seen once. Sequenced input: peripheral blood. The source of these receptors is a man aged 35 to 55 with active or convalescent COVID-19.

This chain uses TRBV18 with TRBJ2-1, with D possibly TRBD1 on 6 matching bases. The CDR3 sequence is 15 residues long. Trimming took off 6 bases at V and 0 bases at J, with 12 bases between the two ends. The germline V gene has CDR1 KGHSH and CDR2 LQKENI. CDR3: CASSLGQPSYNEQFF. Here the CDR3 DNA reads TGTGCCAGCTCCCTTGGACAGCCCTCCTACAATGAGCAGTTCTTC.

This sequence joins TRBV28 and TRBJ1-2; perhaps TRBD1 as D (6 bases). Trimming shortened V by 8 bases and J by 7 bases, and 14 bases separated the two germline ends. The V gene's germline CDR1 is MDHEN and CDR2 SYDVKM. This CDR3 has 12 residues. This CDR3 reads CASETGSGGYTF. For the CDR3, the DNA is TGTGCCAGCGAAACAGGGAGTGGTGGCTACACCTTC.

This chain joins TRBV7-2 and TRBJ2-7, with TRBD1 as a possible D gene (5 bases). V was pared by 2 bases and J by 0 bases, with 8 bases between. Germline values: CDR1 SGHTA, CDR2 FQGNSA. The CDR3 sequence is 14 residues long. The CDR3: CASSLSDSSYEQYF. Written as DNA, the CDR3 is TGTGCCAGCAGCTTAAGCGACAGCTCCTACGAGCAGTACTTC.

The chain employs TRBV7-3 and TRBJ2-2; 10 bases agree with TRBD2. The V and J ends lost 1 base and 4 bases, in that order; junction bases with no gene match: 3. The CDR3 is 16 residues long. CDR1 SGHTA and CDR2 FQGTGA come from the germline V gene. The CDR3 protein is CASSLNSGGLTGELFF. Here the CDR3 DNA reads TGTGCCAGCAGCTTAAATAGCGGGGGGCTCACCGGGGAGCTGTTTTTT.

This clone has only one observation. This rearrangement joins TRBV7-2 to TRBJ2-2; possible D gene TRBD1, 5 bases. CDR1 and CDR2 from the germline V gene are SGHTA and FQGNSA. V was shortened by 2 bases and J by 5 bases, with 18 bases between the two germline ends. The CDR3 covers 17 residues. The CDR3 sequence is CASSLLVSDTPTGELFF. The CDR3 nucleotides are TGTGCCAGCAGCTTACTTGTTTCGGACACCCCTACCGGGGAGCTGTTTTTT.

CDR3 in amino acids: CATLRRMGQNYGYTF. The CDR3 DNA is TGTGCCACCCTCCGACGTATGGGACAGAACTATGGCTACACCTTC. This sequence joins TRBV28 and TRBJ1-2; 7 nucleotides match TRBD1. Germline V gives CDR1 MDHEN, CDR2 SYDVKM. V lost 10 bases to trimming and J lost 2 bases; unmatched junction nucleotides: 13. The CDR3 covers 15 residues.

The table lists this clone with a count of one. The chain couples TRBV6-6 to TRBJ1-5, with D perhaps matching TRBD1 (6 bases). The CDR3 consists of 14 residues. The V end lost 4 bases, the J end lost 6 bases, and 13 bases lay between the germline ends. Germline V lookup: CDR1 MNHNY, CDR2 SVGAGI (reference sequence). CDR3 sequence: CASSSTGFAQPQHF. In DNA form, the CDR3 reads TGTGCCAGCAGTTCCACAGGGTTTGCTCAGCCCCAGCATTTT.

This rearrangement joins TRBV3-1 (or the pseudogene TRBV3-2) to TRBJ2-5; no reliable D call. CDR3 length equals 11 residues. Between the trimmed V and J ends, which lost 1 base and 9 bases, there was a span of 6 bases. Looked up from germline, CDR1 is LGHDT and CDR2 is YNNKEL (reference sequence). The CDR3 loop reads CASSQAYAQYF. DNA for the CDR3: TGTGCCAGCAGCCAAGCCTACGCCCAGTACTTC.

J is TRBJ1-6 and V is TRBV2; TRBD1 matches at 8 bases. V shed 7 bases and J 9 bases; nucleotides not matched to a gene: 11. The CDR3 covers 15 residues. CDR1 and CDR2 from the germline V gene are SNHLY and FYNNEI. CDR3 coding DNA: TGTGCCAGCACTTTAGACGAACAGGGGGTTTCACCCCTCCACTTT. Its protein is CASTLDEQGVSPLHF.

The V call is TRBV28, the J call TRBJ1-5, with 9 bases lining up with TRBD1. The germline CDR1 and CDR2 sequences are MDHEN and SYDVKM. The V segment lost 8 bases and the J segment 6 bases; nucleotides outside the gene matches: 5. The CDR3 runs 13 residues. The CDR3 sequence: CASQDRGFQPQHF. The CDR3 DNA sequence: TGTGCCAGCCAGGACAGGGGATTTCAGCCCCAGCATTTT.

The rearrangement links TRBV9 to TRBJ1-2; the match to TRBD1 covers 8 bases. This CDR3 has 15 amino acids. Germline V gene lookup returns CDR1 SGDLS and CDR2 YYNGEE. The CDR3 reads CAGPWQGACYYGYTF. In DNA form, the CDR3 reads TGTGCGGGCCCATGGCAGGGGGCCTGTTACTATGGCTACACCTTC.

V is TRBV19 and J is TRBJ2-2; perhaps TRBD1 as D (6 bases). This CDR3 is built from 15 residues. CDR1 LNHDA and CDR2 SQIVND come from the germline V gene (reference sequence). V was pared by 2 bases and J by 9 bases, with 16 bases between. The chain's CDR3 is CASSISGTGLWELFF. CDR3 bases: TGTGCCAGTAGTATAAGTGGTACAGGGCTCTGGGAGCTGTTTTTT.

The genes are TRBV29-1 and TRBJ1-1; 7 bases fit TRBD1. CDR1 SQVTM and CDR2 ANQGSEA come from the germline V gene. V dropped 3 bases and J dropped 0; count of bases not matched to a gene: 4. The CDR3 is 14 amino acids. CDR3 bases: TGCAGCGTTGAGAACGGACAGGTGAACACTGAAGCTTTCTTT. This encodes CSVENGQVNTEAFF.

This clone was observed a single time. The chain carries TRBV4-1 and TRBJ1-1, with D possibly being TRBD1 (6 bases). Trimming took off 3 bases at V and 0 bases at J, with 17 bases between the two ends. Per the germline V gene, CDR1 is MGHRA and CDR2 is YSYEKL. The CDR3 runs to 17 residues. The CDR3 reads CASSQGLLQGVNTEAFF. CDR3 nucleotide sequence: TGCGCCAGCAGCCAGGGATTATTACAGGGCGTGAACACTGAAGCTTTCTTT.

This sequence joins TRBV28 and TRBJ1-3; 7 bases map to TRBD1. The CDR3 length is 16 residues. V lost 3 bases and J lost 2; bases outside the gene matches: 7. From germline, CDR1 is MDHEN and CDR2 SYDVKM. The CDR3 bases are TGTGCCAGCAGTTTTCTTGGGACAGTCCCTGGAAACACCATATATTTT. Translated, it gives CASSFLGTVPGNTIYF. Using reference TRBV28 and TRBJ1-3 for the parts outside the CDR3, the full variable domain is DVKVTQSSRYLVKRTGEKVFLECVQDMDHENMFWYRQDPGLGLRLIYFSYDVKMKEKGDIPEGYSVSREKKERFSLILESASTNQTSMYLCASSFLGTVPGNTIYFGEGSWLTVV.

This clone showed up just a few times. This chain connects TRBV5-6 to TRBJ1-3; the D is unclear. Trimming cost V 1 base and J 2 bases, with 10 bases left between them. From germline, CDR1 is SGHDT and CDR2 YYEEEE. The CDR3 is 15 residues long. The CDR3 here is CASSLRFSAGNTIYF. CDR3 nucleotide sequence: TGTGCCAGCAGCTTGCGTTTTAGTGCTGGAAACACCATATATTTT.

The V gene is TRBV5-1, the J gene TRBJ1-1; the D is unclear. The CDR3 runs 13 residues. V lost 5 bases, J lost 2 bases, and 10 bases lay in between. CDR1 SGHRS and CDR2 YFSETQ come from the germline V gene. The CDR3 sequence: CASRMEGNTEAFF. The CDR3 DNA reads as TGCGCCAGCAGAATGGAGGGTAACACTGAAGCTTTCTTT.

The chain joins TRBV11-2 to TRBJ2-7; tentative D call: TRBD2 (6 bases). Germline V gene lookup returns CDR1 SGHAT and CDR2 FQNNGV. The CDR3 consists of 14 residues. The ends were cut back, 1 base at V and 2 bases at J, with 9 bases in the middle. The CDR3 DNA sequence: TGTGCCAGCAGCTTAGTAGCGGCCACCTACGAGCAGTACTTC. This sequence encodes CASSLVAATYEQYF.

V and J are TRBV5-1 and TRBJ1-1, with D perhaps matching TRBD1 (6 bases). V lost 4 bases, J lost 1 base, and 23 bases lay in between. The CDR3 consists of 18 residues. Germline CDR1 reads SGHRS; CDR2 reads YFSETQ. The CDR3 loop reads CASSPPGGGGLGNTEAFF. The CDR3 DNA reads TGCGCCAGCAGCCCCCCGGGGGGGGGCGGATTGGGGAACACTGAAGCTTTCTTT.

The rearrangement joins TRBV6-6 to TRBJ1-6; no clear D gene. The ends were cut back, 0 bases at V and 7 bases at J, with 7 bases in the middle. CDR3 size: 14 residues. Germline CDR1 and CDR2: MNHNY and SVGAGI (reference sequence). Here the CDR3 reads CASSYSSGNSPLHF. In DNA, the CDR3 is TGTGCCAGCAGTTACTCGAGCGGCAATTCACCCCTCCACTTT.

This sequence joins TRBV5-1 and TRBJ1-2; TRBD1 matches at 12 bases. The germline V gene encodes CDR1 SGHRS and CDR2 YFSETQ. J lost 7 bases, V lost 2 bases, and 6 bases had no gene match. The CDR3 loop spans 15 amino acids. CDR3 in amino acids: CASSFDRDRGLGYTF. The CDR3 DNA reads TGCGCCAGCAGCTTCGACCGGGACAGGGGGCTTGGCTACACCTTC.

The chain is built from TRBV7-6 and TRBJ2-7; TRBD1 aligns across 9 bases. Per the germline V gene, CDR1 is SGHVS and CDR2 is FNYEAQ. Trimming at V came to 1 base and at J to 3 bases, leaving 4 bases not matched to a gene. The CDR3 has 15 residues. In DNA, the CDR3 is TGTGCCAGCAGCTTAGAGGGACAGGGTTACTACGAGCAGTACTTC. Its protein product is CASSLEGQGYYEQYF.

CDR3 sequence: CASSPGGSWSNQPQHF. The CDR3 region has the DNA TGTGCCAGCAGCCCCGGGGGGAGTTGGAGCAATCAGCCCCAGCATTTT. The chain links TRBV7-2 to TRBJ1-5; TRBD1 is a possible D gene (5 bases). Trimming stripped 5 bases from V and 1 base from J, with 15 bases between. This CDR3 is 16 amino acids long. Per the germline V gene, CDR1 is SGHTA and CDR2 is FQGNSA.

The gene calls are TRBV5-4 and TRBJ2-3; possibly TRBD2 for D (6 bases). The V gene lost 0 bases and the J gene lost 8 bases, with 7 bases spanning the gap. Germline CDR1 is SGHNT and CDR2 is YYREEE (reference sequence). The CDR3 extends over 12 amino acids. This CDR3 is CASSLGGGTQYF. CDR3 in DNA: TGTGCCAGCAGCTTGGGGGGAGGTACGCAGTATTTT.